This TCR beta chain appears in the sequencing data of a study of cytomegalovirus exposure and HLA in healthy donors. The PCR had 60 Vbeta and 13 Jbeta primers. Data came from immunoSEQ multiplex PCR; TCRdb stores just in-frame clones and leaves some out. This table holds 120,000 to 150,000 clones, 78% found once. With 1 base removed from V and 5 bases from J, the gap between germline ends came to 6 bases. This CDR3 region has 13 residues. The germline CDR1 and CDR2 sequences are LNHDA and SQIVND (reference sequence). This sequence originates from a male donor in good health and CMV-seronegative. The rearrangement uses TRBV19 and TRBJ1-5; D gene uncertain. The sequenced sample consisted of PBMCs. The CDR3 nucleotides are TGTGCCAGTAGTATAGGGCCTGATCAGCCCCAGCATTTT. It yields the protein CASSIGPDQPQHF. The variable domain in full, with the rest retrieved from reference TRBV19 and TRBJ1-5, is DGGITQSPKYLFRKEGQNVTLSCEQNLNHDAMYWYRQDPGQGLRLIYYSQIVNDFQKGDIAEGYSVSREKKESFPLTVTSAQKNPTAFYLCASSIGPDQPQHFGDGTRLSIL.